This TCR beta chain was identified in a study of blood T cell repertoires in COVID-19. Study details: Researchers got acute and convalescent COVID-19 samples from the United States, Italy and Spain. PBMCs, B-cell-depleted T cells, or T cells were the source of the cDNA or gDNA that made up the material.

The CDR3 is made up of 14 amino acids. As originally analysed: Researchers report that nucleated cell counts were estimated from reference gene primer amplification. Sequenced by immunoSEQ multiplex PCR; TCRdb stores in-frame clones only, minus some. V and J calls and clone size are those listed in that table; D and trimming were worked out from the DNA. The sample lists approximately 300,000 clones, approximately 88% occurring once. The sequenced sample consisted of peripheral blood. The chain couples TRBV21-1 to TRBJ1-1; TRBD1 reflects the table's D call only, with no check against the DNA. TRBV21-1 has pseudogene status. The sequence was obtained from a woman between 50 and 59 years old with active or convalescent COVID-19. The CDR3 protein is CASSAPTGNTEAFF. DNA for the CDR3: TGTGCCAGCAGCGCCCCGACAGGGAACACTGAAGCTTTCTTT.